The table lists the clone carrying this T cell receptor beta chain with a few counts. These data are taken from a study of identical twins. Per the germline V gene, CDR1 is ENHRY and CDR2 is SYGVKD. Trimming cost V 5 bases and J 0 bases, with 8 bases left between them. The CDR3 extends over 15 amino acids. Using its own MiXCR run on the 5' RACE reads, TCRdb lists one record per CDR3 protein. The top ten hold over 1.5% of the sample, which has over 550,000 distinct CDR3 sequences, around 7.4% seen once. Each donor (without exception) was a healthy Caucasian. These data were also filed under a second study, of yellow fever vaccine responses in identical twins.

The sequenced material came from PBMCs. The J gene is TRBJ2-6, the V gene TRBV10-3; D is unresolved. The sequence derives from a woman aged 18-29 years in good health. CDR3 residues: CAISNGSSGANVLTF. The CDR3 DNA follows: TGTGCCATCAGTAACGGTAGCTCTGGGGCCAACGTCCTGACTTTC.